Reported below is one T cell receptor beta chain. This clonotype occurred many times. No antigen is known for it. Qualities for individual bases were not recorded, and no much larger clone is one base off. TCRdb lists the instrument as Illumina HiSeq 1500. TCRdb trimmed the raw reads at Q25, called clones with MiXCR and kept productive beta chains. Every CDR3 protein is listed once, alongside the most common genes and DNA of its rows. The sample data list about 360,000 distinct CDR3 sequences, and 15% to 20% of these were observed just once. The top ten constitute around 8.6% of the sample. The sample is drawn from a study of T cell repertoires in cytomegalovirus infection (dated by TCRdb to about 2019). In the study overall: Donor HLA type was relevant to the analysis, because carriage of CMV infection together with the matching HLA type was indicated by public TCR beta signatures.

CDR3 length: 16 amino acids, cysteine to phenylalanine. Only the CDR3 part of the read is kept: 48 bases, read in frame from the first base. V has 5 bases trimmed and J has 1 base trimmed; junction bases matching no gene number 5. As encoded in the germline V gene, CDR1 is SGHVS while CDR2 is FQNEAQ. What the work shows at the level of the full study, not this receptor alone: The ex vivo response was dominated by HLA-C-restricted CMV-specific TCR beta clonotypes, and the single most frequent clonotype in two of eight donors was supplied by these HLA-C-restricted clonotypes. Cumulative frequency of public TCR beta family members discriminated carriers of CMV infection plus the relevant HLA type in this cohort and an independent roughly 350-donor cohort.

Sequenced input: PBMCs. The sequence joins TRBV7-8 to TRBJ2-3, and 11 junction bases match TRBD2. The sequence was collected from a human donor in good health (CMV status not recorded). Some clones in this sample may be carry-over from other donors' samples. The CDR3 loop reads CASSTGTSGRTDTQYF. The DNA sequence is as follows: TGTGCCAGCAGCACCGGGACTAGCGGTCGCACAGATACGCAGTATTTT.